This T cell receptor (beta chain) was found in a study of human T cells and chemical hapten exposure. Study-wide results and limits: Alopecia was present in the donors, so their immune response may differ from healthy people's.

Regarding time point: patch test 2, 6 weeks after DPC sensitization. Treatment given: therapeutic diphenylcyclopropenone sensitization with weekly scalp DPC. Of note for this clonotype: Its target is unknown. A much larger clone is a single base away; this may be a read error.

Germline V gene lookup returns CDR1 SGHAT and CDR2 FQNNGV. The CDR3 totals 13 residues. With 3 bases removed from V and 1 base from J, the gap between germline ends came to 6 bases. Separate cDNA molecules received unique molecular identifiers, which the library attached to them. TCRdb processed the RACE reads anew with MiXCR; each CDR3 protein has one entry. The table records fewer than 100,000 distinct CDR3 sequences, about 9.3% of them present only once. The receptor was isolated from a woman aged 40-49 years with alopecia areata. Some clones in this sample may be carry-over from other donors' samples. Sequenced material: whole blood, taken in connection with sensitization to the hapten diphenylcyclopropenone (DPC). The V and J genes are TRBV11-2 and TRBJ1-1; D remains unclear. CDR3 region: CASSFSENTEAFF. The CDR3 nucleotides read TGTGCCAGCAGCTTTTCAGAGAACACTGAAGCTTTCTTT.